This TCR beta chain was captured in a study of response to subunit inactivated influenza vaccine. Study results and caveats: Authors suggested seasonal influenza vaccinations each recruit few new T cells.

The V gene end was trimmed by 6 bases and the J gene end by 1 base; junction bases not matched to a gene: 2. The CDR3 covers 13 residues. TCRdb redid the calling of the RT-PCR reads with MiXCR, one entry per CDR3 protein. The table has more than 550,000 distinct CDR3 sequences, approximately 10% seen once; the top ten hold about a tenth. In the case of this clonotype: Its target is not known.

The chain carries TRBV12-3 or TRBV12-4 and TRBJ2-7, with 8 bases fitting TRBD1. This TCR was recovered from a man aged 50 or older who received an inactivated influenza vaccine. The source material was PBMCs from blood, sampled on the day of vaccination. The CDR3 nucleotides read TGTGCCAGCAGGACAGGGGCATCCTACGAGCAGTACTTC. As protein: CASRTGASYEQYF.